These T cell receptor beta chains were read from a single sample in a study of Tregs in tolerant kidney transplant recipients. For these TCRs, the target antigens are not known. Profiled with immunoSEQ multiplex PCR; TCRdb holds only in-frame clones, not every one. The sample has about 31,000 clones; over 65% are singletons. Sequencing input: Tregs from blood cultured with allogeneic cells. These receptors came from a human donor in good health. The CDR3 runs from the conserved cysteine through the conserved F or W. The order of the fields is J gene, V gene, D gene, clone size, CDR3 DNA, CDR3 protein. A D gene is named only where the DNA matches it firmly. A row's size may be missing; if present it is once, few, many or a size class.

>TRBJ2-3|TRBV19|TRBD2|NA
TGTGCCAGTAGTCCCATAGCGGGGGGAACAGATACGCAGTATTTT
CASSPIAGGTDTQYF
>TRBJ1-6|TRBV5-1|NA|once
TGCGCCAGCAGCTTGGCTCCTGGCGGCGAGCCTTCACCCCTCCACTTT
CASSLAPGGEPSPLHF
>TRBJ2-2|TRBV7-3|NA|few
TGTGCCAGTCAAGAGAACACCGGGGAGCTGTTTTTT
CASQENTGELFF
>TRBJ2-7|TRBV7-9|NA|NA
TGTGCCAGCAGCCGATCAGGACAGACCTACGAGCAGTACTTC
CASSRSGQTYEQYF
>TRBJ1-4|TRBV18|TRBD1|NA
TGTGCCAGCTCACCTGACAGGGAACGCAATGAAAAACTGTTTTTT
CASSPDRERNEKLFF
>TRBJ1-3|TRBV30|NA|NA
TGTAATCTGGTTTTAGGCTCTGGAAACACCATATATTTT
CNLVLGSGNTIYF
>TRBJ1-1|TRBV18|TRBD1|NA
TGTGCCAGCTCACGGGACAGAAACACTGAAGCTTTCTTT
CASSRDRNTEAFF
>TRBJ2-5|TRBV11-2|TRBD1|NA
TGTGCCAGCAGCTTAGGGTTGGACAGGCCGGGGGAGACCCAGTACTTC
CASSLGLDRPGETQYF
>TRBJ2-3|TRBV4-3|NA|once
TGCGCCAGCAGCCAAGATGGAGGGGCAGGGAGCACAGATACGCAGTATTTT
CASSQDGGAGSTDTQYF
>TRBJ2-7|TRBV29-1|NA|few
TGCAGCGCCCGGACCGGGACAGCGGGATACGAGCAGTACTTC
CSARTGTAGYEQYF
>TRBJ1-1|TRBV6-6|NA|NA
TGTGCCAGCAGCATGGGACCCTCGGGCACTGAAGCTTTCTTT
CASSMGPSGTEAFF
>TRBJ2-7|TRBV14|TRBD2|NA
TGTGCCAGCAGCCCTCGGGGTAGCGGGAGCTACGAGCAGTACTTC
CASSPRGSGSYEQYF
>TRBJ2-1|TRBV4-3|NA|NA
TGCGCCAGCAGCCGCCTGGAGGCTCCGAGCTCCTACAATGAGCAGTTCTTC
CASSRLEAPSSYNEQFF
>TRBJ1-6|TRBV7-2|NA|NA
TGTGCCAGCAGCTTGAGGTGGAGGAATTCACCCCTCCACTTT
CASSLRWRNSPLHF
>TRBJ1-5|TRBV19|TRBD1|NA
TGTGCCAGTAGTATTCGGGACAGGGTCAATCAGCCCCAGCATTTT
CASSIRDRVNQPQHF
>TRBJ1-2|TRBV6-6|NA|NA
TGTGCCAGCAGTTACGCCGCGAGTCACAACTATGGCTACACCTTC
CASSYAASHNYGYTF
>TRBJ2-3|TRBV7-3|NA|NA
TGTGCCAGCAGCTTAGGGGGAGACCCCACAGATACGCAGTATTTT
CASSLGGDPTDTQYF
>TRBJ2-7|TRBV1|NA|NA
TGCACCAGCAGCCAGACTAGCGGGTACGAGCAGTACTTC
CTSSQTSGYEQYF
>TRBJ1-4|TRBV6-6|TRBD1|NA
TGTGCCAGCAGTTACGGGACAGGAGACAATGAAAAACTGTTTTTT
CASSYGTGDNEKLFF
>TRBJ1-1|TRBV6-5|NA|NA
TGTGCCAGCAGTTACTCTGGATGGAACACTGAAGCTTTCTTT
CASSYSGWNTEAFF
>TRBJ1-5|TRBV19|TRBD1|NA
TGTGCCAGTAGTATAGGCGGGCAGGGGGGTCAGCCCCAGCATTTT
CASSIGGQGGQPQHF